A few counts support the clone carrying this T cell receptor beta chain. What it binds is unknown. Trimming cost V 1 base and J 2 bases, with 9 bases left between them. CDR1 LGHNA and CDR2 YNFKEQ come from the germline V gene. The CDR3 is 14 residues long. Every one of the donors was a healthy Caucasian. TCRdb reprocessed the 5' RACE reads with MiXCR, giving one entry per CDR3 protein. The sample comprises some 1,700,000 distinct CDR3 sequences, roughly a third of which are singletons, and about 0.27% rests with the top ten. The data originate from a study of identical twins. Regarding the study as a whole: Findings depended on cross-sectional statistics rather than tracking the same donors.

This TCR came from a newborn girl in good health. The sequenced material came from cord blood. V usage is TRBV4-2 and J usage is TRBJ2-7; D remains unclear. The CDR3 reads CASSQGRRPYEQYF. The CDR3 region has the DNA TGTGCCAGCAGCCAAGGCAGGCGCCCCTACGAGCAGTACTTC.